Below, 5 T cell receptor beta chains from the same sample are listed, as sequenced in a study of response to subunit inactivated influenza vaccine. Via MiXCR, TCRdb re-called the RT-PCR reads, giving one row per CDR3 protein. The table records around 850,000 distinct CDR3 sequences, less than 20% of them present only once. This sample comprised PBMCs from blood, obtained 5 to 6 days after vaccination. The source of these receptors is a man aged 50-60 years who received an inactivated influenza vaccine.

In its sample, this clonotype was seen many times. The CDR3 sequence is CASSLGEQYNSPLHF. CDR3 DNA: TGTGCCAGCAGCTTAGGCGAACAGTATAATTCACCCCTCCACTTT. V gene TRBV7-2 combines with J gene TRBJ1-6, with unresolved D. V was shortened by 1 base and J by 4 bases, with 8 bases between the two germline ends. The CDR3 runs 15 residues. The germline CDR1 and CDR2 sequences are SGHTA and FQGNSA. The full variable domain, rest sourced from reference TRBV7-2 and TRBJ1-6, is GAGVSQSPSNKVTEKGKDVELRCDPISGHTALYWYRQSLGQGLEFLIYFQGNSAPDKSGLPSDRFSAERTGGSVSTLTIQRTQQEDSAVYLCASSLGEQYNSPLHFGNGTRLTVT.

This clonotype came up a few times. This sequence joins TRBV5-6 and TRBJ1-6; no definite D call. Germline V CDR1 and CDR2: SGHDT, YYEEEE. V lost 0 bases and J lost 8, with 9 bases in between. This CDR3 contains 14 residues. The CDR3 protein is CASSLERGDSPLHF. CDR3 DNA sequence: TGTGCCAGCAGCTTGGAACGCGGGGATTCACCCCTCCACTTT.

This clonotype was observed a handful of times. The J gene is TRBJ2-1, the V gene TRBV29-1; maybe TRBD2 (6 bases). V shed 2 bases and J shed 3 bases, with 17 bases lying between them. Per the germline V gene, CDR1 is SQVTM and CDR2 is ANQGSEA. The CDR3 has 16 amino acids. This CDR3 is CSVELGGSRYYNEQFF. The CDR3 nucleotides are TGCAGCGTTGAACTGGGGGGAAGCAGATACTACAATGAGCAGTTCTTC.

The chain links TRBV30 to TRBJ2-3; D possibly corresponds to TRBD2 (5 bases). The CDR3 extends over 15 amino acids. The V and J ends lost 3 bases and 0 bases respectively, with 13 bases between them. Germline V CDR1 and CDR2: GTSNPN, SVGIG (reference sequence). The CDR3 is CAWSEGDTSTDTQYF. The DNA of the CDR3 is TGTGCCTGGAGCGAGGGTGACACTAGCACAGATACGCAGTATTTT.

The J gene is TRBJ2-5, the V gene TRBV7-9; TRBD2 matches 7 bases. This CDR3 is built from 15 residues. Germline values: CDR1 SEHNR, CDR2 FQNEAQ (reference sequence). Losses at the gene ends were 1 base for V and 1 base for J; bases not matched to a gene: 3. CDR3 sequence reads: CASSLVLAAQETQYF. The CDR3 DNA reads as TGTGCCAGCAGCTTAGTCCTAGCGGCCCAAGAGACCCAGTACTTC. Supplemented by reference TRBV7-9 and TRBJ2-5, the full variable domain reads DTGVSQNPRHKITKRGQNVTFRCDPISEHNRLYWYRQTLGQGPEFLTYFQNEAQLEKSRLLSDRFSAERPKGSFSTLEIQRTEQGDSAMYLCASSLVLAAQETQYFGPGTRLLVL.